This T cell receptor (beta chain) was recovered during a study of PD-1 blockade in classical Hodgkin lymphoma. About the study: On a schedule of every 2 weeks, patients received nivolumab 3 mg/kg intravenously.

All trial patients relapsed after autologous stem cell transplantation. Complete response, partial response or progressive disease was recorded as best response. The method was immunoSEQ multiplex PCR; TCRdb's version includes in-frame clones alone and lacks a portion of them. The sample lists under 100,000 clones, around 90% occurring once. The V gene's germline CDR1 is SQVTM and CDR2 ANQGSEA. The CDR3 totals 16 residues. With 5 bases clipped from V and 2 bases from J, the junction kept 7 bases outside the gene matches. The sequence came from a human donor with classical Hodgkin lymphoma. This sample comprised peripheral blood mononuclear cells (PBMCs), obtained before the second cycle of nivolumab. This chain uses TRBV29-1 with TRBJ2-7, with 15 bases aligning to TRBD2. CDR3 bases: TGCAGCGTTCTCCCGGGACTAGCGGGAGGCCCCTACGAGCAGTACTTC. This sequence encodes CSVLPGLAGGPYEQYF.